Below are 24 T cell receptor beta chains sequenced from a single sample in a study of T-cell memory formation after mild COVID-19 (dated by TCRdb to the early 2020s). Receptor libraries were prepared by 5' RACE. The instrument was an Illumina NovaSeq 6000. TCRdb reprocessed the public reads (quality trimming at Q25 with fastp, clone calling with MiXCR) and kept in-frame beta chains. All rows with the same CDR3 protein become a single entry with the most common DNA and genes. Across this sample there are 390,000 or so distinct CDR3 sequences, with approximately 16% seen only once. The top ten clones comprise roughly 21% of the sample. Sequencing was performed on PBMCs or a T cell subset sorted from them (not recorded which). The receptors stem from a man aged 18 to 29 who had mild COVID-19 (a few samples of this study predate the infection). The sample titles of this study are shuffled in the database, so cell type and time point are left out; the donor was told from shared clones.

This clonotype has just a few counts. This chain joins TRBV29-1 and TRBJ2-2, with unresolved D. Germline assignment: CDR1 SQVTM and CDR2 ANQGSEA. The ends were cut back, 3 bases at V and 0 bases at J, with 5 bases in the middle. This CDR3 contains 13 residues. CDR3 DNA: TGCAGCGTTGAGGGTCCGAACACCGGGGAGCTGTTTTTT. This encodes CSVEGPNTGELFF.

This clonotype was picked up many times. The chain links TRBV7-2 to TRBJ1-5, with 7 bases lining up with TRBD1. Germline-derived CDR1 and CDR2 are SGHTA and FQGNSA. V dropped 5 bases and J dropped 5; count of bases not matched to a gene: 3. This CDR3 contains 13 residues. CDR3 DNA sequence: TGTGCCAGCAGCATCAGGGGGGATCAGCCCCAGCATTTT. It translates to CASSIRGDQPQHF.

In its sample, this clonotype was seen a few times. This rearrangement joins TRBV4-3 to TRBJ2-2; 7 bases fit TRBD2. The CDR3 sequence is 14 residues long. V shed 5 bases and J 5 bases; nucleotides not matched to a gene: 5. Looked up from germline, CDR1 is LGHNA and CDR2 is YSLEER. The CDR3 DNA reads as TGCGCCAGCAGCGCACTGGGGGGGACCGGGGAGCTGTTTTTT. Translation gives CASSALGGTGELFF.

This clonotype has only a few counts. The chain has TRBV7-9 and TRBJ2-1; tentatively, D is TRBD2 (6 bases). V lost 3 bases and J 2 bases, leaving 14 bases between the germline ends. The germline V gene has CDR1 SEHNR and CDR2 FQNEAQ (reference sequence). The CDR3 has 16 residues. CDR3 DNA sequence: TGTGCCAGCAGCTTGCGCCGCGGGGTAACCTACAATGAGCAGTTCTTC. It yields the protein CASSLRRGVTYNEQFF. Filled out from reference TRBV7-9 and TRBJ2-1, the complete variable domain reads DTGVSQNPRHKITKRGQNVTFRCDPISEHNRLYWYRQTLGQGPEFLTYFQNEAQLEKSRLLSDRFSAERPKGSFSTLEIQRTEQGDSAMYLCASSLRRGVTYNEQFFGPGTRLTVL.

A few counts support this clonotype. J is TRBJ2-7 and V is TRBV19; TRBD1 agrees at 10 bases. V dropped 4 bases and J dropped 6; count of bases not matched to a gene: 6. This CDR3 comprises 14 residues. Germline values: CDR1 LNHDA, CDR2 SQIVND (reference sequence). In DNA form, the CDR3 reads TGTGCCAGTAGTACGGACAGGGGGGGCGGCGAGCAGTACTTC. This encodes CASSTDRGGGEQYF.

The genes are TRBV25-1 and TRBJ2-2; D is uncertain. Germline V gives CDR1 MGHDK, CDR2 SYGVNS. There are 14 residues in the CDR3. Trimming took 1 base from V and 3 from J, leaving 6 bases between them. The CDR3 is CASSESAYTGELFF. The DNA for the CDR3 is TGTGCCAGCAGTGAATCGGCGTACACCGGGGAGCTGTTTTTT.

This clonotype has ten or more counts. The rearrangement joins TRBV12-3 or TRBV12-4 to TRBJ1-1; D ambiguous. CDR3 length: 14 amino acids. Trimming shortened V by 7 bases and J by 4 bases, and 16 bases separated the two germline ends. Here the CDR3 reads CASKLDPRSTEAFF. DNA for the CDR3: TGTGCCAGCAAACTAGACCCCCGGAGCACTGAAGCTTTCTTT.

This clonotype was found a few times. The rearrangement uses TRBV7-3 and TRBJ2-5; D may match TRBD1 or TRBD2 (5 bases each). This CDR3 is built from 14 residues. Germline V gives CDR1 SGHTA, CDR2 FQGTGA. Trimming left V 5 bases short and J 4 bases short, with 14 bases between. For the CDR3, the DNA is TGTGCCAGCAGCCCTCGGGAAGGGGTAGAGACCCAGTACTTC. Residues: CASSPREGVETQYF.

This chain links TRBV4-1 with TRBJ2-7, with D unresolved. CDR3 size: 13 residues. Germline lookup yields CDR1 MGHRA and CDR2 YSYEKL. V lost 4 bases to trimming and J lost 3 bases, with 10 bases between them. CDR3 sequence: CASSPQEFYEQYV. The CDR3 DNA sequence: TGCGCCAGCAGCCCCCAAGAATTCTACGAGCAGTACGTC.

V and J are TRBV5-1 and TRBJ2-7; 10 bases are shared with TRBD1. This CDR3 has 20 residues. The J segment lost 3 bases and the V segment lost 3 bases, leaving 21 bases of the junction unmatched. Per the germline V gene, CDR1 is SGHRS and CDR2 is YFSETQ. Written as DNA, the CDR3 is TGCGCCAGCAGCTACCGGTATGTGTTCTTTCGGGACAGGGGCCTCTACGAGCAGTACGTC. Protein product: CASSYRYVFFRDRGLYEQYV.

This chain links TRBV30 with TRBJ2-6, with 7 bases matching TRBD1. Trimming cost V 4 bases and J 4 bases; bases outside gene matches: 19. The germline CDR1 and CDR2 sequences are GTSNPN and SVGIG (reference sequence). The CDR3 sequence is 19 residues long. CDR3 residues: CAWTGTVISARPGANVLTF. The CDR3 DNA sequence: TGTGCCTGGACCGGGACAGTGATTTCGGCTCGTCCAGGGGCCAACGTCCTGACTTTC.

This clonotype was seen repeatedly, ten times or more. The rearrangement uses TRBV19 and TRBJ1-1, with TRBD1 matching 7 bases. The J segment lost 1 base and the V segment lost 5 bases, leaving 4 bases of the junction unmatched. In germline, CDR1 is LNHDA, CDR2 SQIVND (reference sequence). CDR3 length: 14 residues. The chain's CDR3 is CASSRRTGNTEAFF. The CDR3 coding sequence is TGTGCCAGTAGTCGACGGACAGGGAACACTGAAGCTTTCTTT.

This clonotype was counted only a few times. The chain combines TRBV7-2 with TRBJ1-2, with 8 bases identical to TRBD1. V lost 5 bases and J lost 4; bases outside the gene matches: 6. Germline CDR1 reads SGHTA; CDR2 reads FQGNSA. The CDR3 has 14 residues. CDR3 bases: TGTGCCAGCAGCCGAGGGGGACAGGCCTATGGCTACACCTTC. Its translation: CASSRGGQAYGYTF.

This clonotype was seen repeatedly, ten times or more. V usage is TRBV7-9 and J usage is TRBJ2-2; D unclear. From germline, CDR1 is SEHNR and CDR2 FQNEAQ (reference sequence). This CDR3 has 16 residues. Deletions cut 2 bases from V and 0 bases from J, with 10 bases between. The CDR3 region is CASSLIGRTNTGELFF. The CDR3 bases are TGTGCCAGCAGCTTAATAGGGCGGACGAACACCGGGGAGCTGTTTTTT.

This clonotype was seen a few times. V usage is TRBV5-1 and J usage is TRBJ2-7; 7 nucleotides line up with TRBD1. CDR1 is SGHRS, CDR2 YFSETQ, per germline. The length of the CDR3 is 14 residues. The junction had 4 bases not matched to a gene; V was cut back by 4 bases and J by 0 bases. CDR3 nucleotides: TGCGCCAGCAGCACGGGACAGCTCTCCTACGAGCAGTACTTC. Amino acid sequence: CASSTGQLSYEQYF. The whole variable domain, remainder taken from reference TRBV5-1 and TRBJ2-7, is KAGVTQTPRYLIKTRGQQVTLSCSPISGHRSVSWYQQTPGQGLQFLFEYFSETQRNKGNFPGRFSGRQFSNSRSEMNVSTLELGDSALYLCASSTGQLSYEQYFGPGTRLTVT.

This chain uses TRBV30 with TRBJ2-7; D uncertain. The V gene lost 3 bases and the J gene lost 6 bases, with 9 bases spanning the gap. CDR1 and CDR2 from the germline V gene are GTSNPN and SVGIG (reference sequence). The CDR3 consists of 11 residues. Here the CDR3 DNA reads TGTGCCTGGAGCGGGTTTGGCGAGCAGTACTTC. Translation gives CAWSGFGEQYF.

Here the CDR3 reads CATSDPGQGNTDTQYF. Here the CDR3 DNA reads TGTGCCACCAGTGACCCCGGACAGGGAAACACAGATACGCAGTATTTT. The gene calls are TRBV24-1 and TRBJ2-3; 8 positions agree with TRBD1. Germline lookup yields CDR1 KGHDR and CDR2 SFDVKD. Trimming took 4 bases from V and 2 from J; bases not matched to a gene: 7. CDR3 size: 16 residues.

This clonotype was detected only a few times. The V call is TRBV6-1, the J call TRBJ2-3, with 8 bases identical to TRBD1. The CDR3 has 16 amino acids. Trimming cost V 5 bases and J 2 bases; bases outside gene matches: 9. Germline loops: CDR1 MNHNS, CDR2 SASEGT. CDR3 nucleotides: TGTGCCAGCAGTTTTATACCGGGACAGGTCACAGATACGCAGTATTTT. It translates to CASSFIPGQVTDTQYF.

A few counts support this clonotype. J is TRBJ1-2 and V is TRBV3-1, with 8 bases identical to TRBD1. J lost 4 bases, V lost 4 bases, and 5 bases had no gene match. There are 14 residues in the CDR3. Germline values: CDR1 LGHDT, CDR2 YNNKEL (reference sequence). The CDR3 region is CASSRRTGPYGYTF. DNA of the CDR3: TGTGCCAGCAGCCGTCGGACAGGGCCCTATGGCTACACCTTC.

This sequence joins TRBV29-1 and TRBJ2-1; 12 nucleotides agree with TRBD2. CDR1 SQVTM and CDR2 ANQGSEA come from the germline V gene. The junction had 0 bases not matched to a gene; V was cut back by 4 bases and J by 5 bases. The CDR3 contains 13 residues. Written as DNA, the CDR3 is TGCAGCGTTGGACTAGCGGGGGACAATGAGCAGTTCTTC. Its protein is CSVGLAGDNEQFF.

This clonotype was detected a few times. The chain recombines TRBV12-3 or TRBV12-4 with TRBJ2-4, with D possibly matching TRBD1 (5 bases). V was cut by 2 bases and J by 10 bases, with 15 bases left in between. This CDR3 spans 14 amino acids. CDR3 nucleotides: TGTGCCAGCAGTTTACAGGTGCAGGGAACGATTCAGTACTTC. It translates to CASSLQVQGTIQYF.

J is TRBJ2-5 and V is TRBV12-3 or TRBV12-4, with no clear D. The CDR3 is 14 amino acids. V dropped 6 bases and J dropped 1 base, with 12 bases sitting between them. The CDR3 spells CASSSQNSQETQYF. CDR3 coding DNA: TGTGCCAGCAGCTCCCAGAATTCCCAAGAGACCCAGTACTTC.

This chain links TRBV12-3 or TRBV12-4 with TRBJ2-5, with D perhaps TRBD2 (5 bases). The CDR3 is made up of 15 amino acids. Trimming took off 7 bases at V and 4 bases at J, with 19 bases between the two ends. CDR3 region: CASTGSGGSGETQYF. The CDR3 DNA sequence: TGTGCCAGCACAGGAAGCGGTGGATCAGGAGAGACCCAGTACTTC.

The chain has TRBV7-2 and TRBJ2-3, with TRBD2 matching over 8 bases. Germline CDR1 SGHTA, CDR2 FQGNSA. J was trimmed by 4 bases and V by 5 bases; bases with no gene match: 8. The CDR3 has 15 residues. The CDR3 reads CASSPQRGGSDTQYF. In nucleotides, the CDR3 is TGTGCCAGCAGCCCGCAACGGGGGGGATCAGATACGCAGTATTTT. Variable domain in full (rest from reference TRBV7-2 and TRBJ2-3): GAGVSQSPSNKVTEKGKDVELRCDPISGHTALYWYRQSLGQGLEFLIYFQGNSAPDKSGLPSDRFSAERTGGSVSTLTIQRTQQEDSAVYLCASSPQRGGSDTQYFGPGTRLTVL.